These T cell receptor beta chains were read from a single sample in a study of blood T cell repertoires in COVID-19. The repertoire was sequenced with immunoSEQ multiplex PCR; TCRdb's copy has only in-frame clones and lacks some. The table includes approximately 400,000 clones, 88% detected once. Sequenced input: PBMCs or T cells enriched from blood (not recorded which). The origin of the receptors is a woman between 18 and 29 years old who had recovered from COVID-19. CDR3s leave out the opening cysteine and the closing phenylalanine or tryptophan. The order of the fields is clone size, J gene, V gene, CDR3 protein. Only some rows state a clone size, as once, few, many or a class for expanded clones.

. TRBJ2-3 TRBV29-1 SVEGTGEKDTQY
. TRBJ2-1 TRBV11-2 ASSLEAGGYFHEQF
. TRBJ1-1 TRBV2 ASRNTPRNTEAF
. TRBJ1-6 TRBV7-2 ASSQNRGRGSPLH
. TRBJ1-5 TRBV2 ASRAGTGIRPQH
. TRBJ1-2 TRBV9 ASSSTTGEGYGYT
once TRBJ2-1 TRBV28 ASSQQSGPYNEQF
. TRBJ2-7 TRBV27 ASSLSSDLPYEQY
. TRBJ1-3 TRBV7-9 ASSARTGGTGNTIY
. TRBJ2-7 TRBV19 ASSIVGQGSHEQY
. TRBJ2-2 TRBV7-3 ASSLPLAGAGTGELF
. TRBJ1-2 TRBV19 ASSPLQTRGYT
. TRBJ1-4 TRBV10-1 ASRTLSASTNEKLF
. TRBJ2-5 TRBV27 ASKGTVQETQY
few TRBJ2-2 TRBV5-1 ASSLSTTNTGELF
. TRBJ2-7 TRBV6-6 ASQTPGTGLNEQY
. TRBJ1-2 TRBV5-4 ASSPNDRGWGYT
. TRBJ1-2 TRBV29-1 SVYPPLGGQVYGYT
. TRBJ2-7 TRBV5-1 ASSPGSLSYEQY
. TRBJ1-1 TRBV19 ASSIFETGTTTEAF
. TRBJ1-1 TRBV7-8 ASSLAAGGGLEAF
once TRBJ2-2 TRBV30 AWSRTSSNTGELF
. TRBJ1-6 TRBV5-1 ASSNRPAEDSPLH
. TRBJ1-1 TRBV19 ASRHLNTEAF
. TRBJ2-3 TRBV28 ASSFRGATDTQY
. TRBJ1-2 TRBV27 ASSSTPLVGNYT
once TRBJ2-5 TRBV27 ASSLSWTEETQY
. TRBJ1-5 TRBV19 ASSKPGQGSGNQPQH
. TRBJ2-3 TRBV9 ASSVVGAGGPADTQY
. TRBJ1-4 TRBV6-5 ASSYSGDRDNEKLF
. TRBJ1-3 TRBV5-1 ASSYGSSSGNTIY
once TRBJ2-7 TRBV27 ASSLSGTSINEQY
. TRBJ2-7 TRBV23-1 ASSQGTDDFYEQY
. TRBJ1-5 TRBV19 ASSRDRGLNQPQH
. TRBJ2-3 TRBV5-4 ASSGQIRRTDTQY
. TRBJ2-3 TRBV30 AWSASDTDTQY
. TRBJ1-5 TRBV5-1 ASSLGSGGQPQH
. TRBJ2-3 TRBV5-6 ASSSTDTQY
. TRBJ2-2 TRBV11-3 ASSHVAGGTGELF
. TRBJ2-2 TRBV19 ASTPGLAGGANTGELF
. TRBJ1-2 TRBV7-9 ASSPTLSGSGYT
. TRBJ1-1 TRBV30 AWSTQNTEAF
. TRBJ1-6 TRBV18 ASSAPGQATSPLH
. TRBJ1-1 TRBV27 ASSPRPGVNTEAF
. TRBJ1-2 TRBV29-1 SVERRRNYGYT
. TRBJ1-1 TRBV25-1 ASKGLGNTEAF
. TRBJ2-2 TRBV18 ASSGGNTGELF
. TRBJ2-3 TRBV10-3 AITRVLTDTQY
. TRBJ1-4 TRBV12-3/TRBV12-4 ASHGQVNEKLF
. TRBJ1-1 TRBV6-4 ASSDPPPKEPEAF
. TRBJ1-5 TRBV2 ASRDRGVRQPQH
. TRBJ2-1 TRBV4-3 ASSPTSGGVGEQF
few TRBJ2-7 TRBV27 ASSLSAGASYEQY
. TRBJ1-2 TRBV3-1/TRBV3-2 ASSHSEGALGYT
. TRBJ1-5 TRBV14 ASSQGAGQPQH